Sequencing of this T cell receptor (beta chain) was carried out in a study of early T cells in non-severe SARS-CoV-2 infection. This clonotype turned up a few times. As part of library construction, unique molecular identifiers were attached to individual cDNA molecules. Via MiXCR, TCRdb re-called the 5' RACE reads, giving one row per CDR3 protein. The sample lists 43,000 or so distinct CDR3 sequences; 3% to 4% were seen once. V was trimmed by 4 bases and J by 7 bases, leaving 14 bases between them. Germline values: CDR1 LNHDA, CDR2 SQIVND (reference sequence). This CDR3 is built from 13 residues. The rearrangement joins TRBV19 to TRBJ2-7; D might be TRBD1 (5 bases). The sequence derives from an adult who was a healthcare worker with PCR-confirmed SARS-CoV-2 infection or an uninfected control (not recorded which). The sequencing sample was made of whole blood. This chain's CDR3 is CASSKGQVWEQYF. CDR3 nucleotide sequence: TGTGCCAGTAGTAAGGGGCAGGTTTGGGAGCAGTACTTC.